This section outlines one T cell receptor (beta chain) sequence together with its context. Its antigen remains unidentified. This CDR3 comprises 14 residues. After removal of 5 bases from V and 4 bases from J, the junction contained 6 bases not matched to a gene. Germline-derived CDR1 and CDR2 are LNHDA and SQIVND (reference sequence). These data are taken from a study of OX40 agonist ivuxolimab in advanced cancers. Findings and limits, study-wide: Specificity for antigen went undetermined in the expanded peripheral T cells. Those patients achieving a partial response at 0.1-3.0 mg/kg showed among the lowest clonal expansion.

Generated by immunoSEQ multiplex PCR, the TCRdb table keeps only in-frame clones and is missing some. This table has tens of thousands of clones, less than 90% appearing once. The starting material was CD4+ or CD8+ T cells sorted from blood, obtained in a trial of the OX40 agonist ivuxolimab. The receptor was isolated from an adult with an advanced solid tumor such as melanoma, head and neck, liver or kidney cancer. The chain uses TRBV19 and TRBJ2-5; 8 positions match TRBD2. The CDR3, as DNA: TGTGCCAGTAGTCAAGCGGGAGTATCAGAGACCCAGTACTTC. Protein product: CASSQAGVSETQYF.